This T cell receptor (beta chain) stems from a study of vaccination effects on CD4 cells after COVID-19. This clone was seen a few times. Its antigen is still unknown. TCRdb keeps only in-frame clones here, not all; method: immunoSEQ multiplex PCR. The repertoire includes fewer than 75,000 clones, 78% of them detected once, and around 4% sits in the top ten. V was shortened by 5 bases and J by 4 bases, with 9 bases between the two germline ends. The CDR3 has 13 amino acids. CDR1 is SGHTA and CDR2 is FQGNSA in the germline V gene. CD4+ T cells were isolated after less than 13 days of culture. Vaccination of participants consisted of two doses of either the BNT162b2 or mRNA-1273 vaccine. The healthy vaccine recipients, who had no prior SARS-CoV-2 infection, showed negative nucleocapsid antibodies.

Sequenced material: CD4+ T cells from PBMCs cultured without peptide, taken after COVID-19 vaccination. The TCR comes from a human donor who received a COVID-19 vaccine. The gene calls are TRBV7-2 and TRBJ1-5; TRBD1 is a possible D gene (6 bases). The CDR3 sequence is CASSQGGNQPQHF. DNA for the CDR3: TGTGCCAGCAGCCAAGGGGGGAATCAGCCCCAGCATTTT.